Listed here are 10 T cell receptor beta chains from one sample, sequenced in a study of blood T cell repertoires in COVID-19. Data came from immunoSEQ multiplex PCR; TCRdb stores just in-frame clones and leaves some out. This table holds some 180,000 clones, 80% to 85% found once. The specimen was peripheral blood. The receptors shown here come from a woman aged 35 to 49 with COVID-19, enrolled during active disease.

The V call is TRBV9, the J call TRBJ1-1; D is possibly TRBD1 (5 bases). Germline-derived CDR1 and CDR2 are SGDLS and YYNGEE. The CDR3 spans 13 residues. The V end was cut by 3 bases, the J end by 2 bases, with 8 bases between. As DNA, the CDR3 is TGTGCCAGCAGCGGCAGGGTTAACACTGAAGCTTTCTTT. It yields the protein CASSGRVNTEAFF. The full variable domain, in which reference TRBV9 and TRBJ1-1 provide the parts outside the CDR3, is DSGVTQTPKHLITATGQRVTLRCSPRSGDLSVYWYQQSLDQGLQFLIQYYNGEERAKGNILERFSAQQFPDLHSELNLSSLELGDSALYFCASSGRVNTEAFFGQGTRLTVV.

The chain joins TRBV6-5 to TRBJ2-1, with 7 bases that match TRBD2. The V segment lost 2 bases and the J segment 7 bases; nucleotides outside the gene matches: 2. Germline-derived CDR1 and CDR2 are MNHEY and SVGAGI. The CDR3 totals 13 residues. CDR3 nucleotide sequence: TGTGCCAGCAGTTACGGGGGGGGAAATGAGCAGTTCTTC. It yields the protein CASSYGGGNEQFF.

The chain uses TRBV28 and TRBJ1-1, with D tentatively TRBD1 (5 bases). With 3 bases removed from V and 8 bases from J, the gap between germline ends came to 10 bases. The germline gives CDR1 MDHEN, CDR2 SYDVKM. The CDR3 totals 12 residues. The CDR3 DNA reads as TGTGCCAGCAGTTTGGGTAACAGGGAAGCTTTCTTT. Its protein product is CASSLGNREAFF.

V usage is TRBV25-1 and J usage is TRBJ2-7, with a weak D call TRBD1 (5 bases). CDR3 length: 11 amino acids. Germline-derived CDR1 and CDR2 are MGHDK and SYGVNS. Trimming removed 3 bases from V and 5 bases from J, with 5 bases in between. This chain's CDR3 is CASSEGHEQYF. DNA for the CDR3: TGTGCCAGCAGTGAGGGGCACGAGCAGTACTTC.

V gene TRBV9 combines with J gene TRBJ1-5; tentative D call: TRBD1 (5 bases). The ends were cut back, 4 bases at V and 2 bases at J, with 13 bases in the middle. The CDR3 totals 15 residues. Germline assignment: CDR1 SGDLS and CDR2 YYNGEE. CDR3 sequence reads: CASSPRDYGNQPQHF. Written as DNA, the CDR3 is TGTGCCAGCAGCCCCCGGGACTATGGCAATCAGCCCCAGCATTTT.

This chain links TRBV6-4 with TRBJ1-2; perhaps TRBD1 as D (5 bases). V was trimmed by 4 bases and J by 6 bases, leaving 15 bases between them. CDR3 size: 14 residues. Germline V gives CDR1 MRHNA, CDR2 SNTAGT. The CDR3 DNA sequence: TGTGCCAGCAGTGTAGGCAGGGCCATGGATGGCTACACCTTC. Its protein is CASSVGRAMDGYTF.

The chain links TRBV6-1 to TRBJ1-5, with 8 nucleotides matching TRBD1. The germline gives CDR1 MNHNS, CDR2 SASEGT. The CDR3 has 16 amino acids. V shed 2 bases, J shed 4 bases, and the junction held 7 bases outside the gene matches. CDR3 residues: CASSETDRGGNQPQHF. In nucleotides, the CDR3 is TGTGCCAGCAGTGAAACTGACAGGGGTGGGAATCAGCCCCAGCATTTT.

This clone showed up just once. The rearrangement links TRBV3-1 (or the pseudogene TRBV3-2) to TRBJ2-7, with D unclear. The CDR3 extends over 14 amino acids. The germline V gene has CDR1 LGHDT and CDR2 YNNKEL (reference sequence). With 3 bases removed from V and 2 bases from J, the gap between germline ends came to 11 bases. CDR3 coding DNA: TGTGCCAGCAGCCAGTCTACGAAGCCCTACGAGCAGTACTTC. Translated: CASSQSTKPYEQYF.

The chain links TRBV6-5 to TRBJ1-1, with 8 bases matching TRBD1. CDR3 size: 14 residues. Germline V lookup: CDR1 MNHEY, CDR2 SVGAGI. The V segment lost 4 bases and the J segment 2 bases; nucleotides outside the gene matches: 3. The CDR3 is CASSFGQGNTEAFF. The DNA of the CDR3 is TGTGCCAGCAGTTTCGGACAGGGCAACACTGAAGCTTTCTTT.

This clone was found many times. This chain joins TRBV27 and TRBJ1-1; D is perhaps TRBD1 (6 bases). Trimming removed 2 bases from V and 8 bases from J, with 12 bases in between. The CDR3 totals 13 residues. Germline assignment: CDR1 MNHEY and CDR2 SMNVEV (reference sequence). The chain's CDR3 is CASSLGGAKEAFF. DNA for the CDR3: TGTGCCAGCAGTTTAGGGGGGGCGAAGGAAGCTTTCTTT.